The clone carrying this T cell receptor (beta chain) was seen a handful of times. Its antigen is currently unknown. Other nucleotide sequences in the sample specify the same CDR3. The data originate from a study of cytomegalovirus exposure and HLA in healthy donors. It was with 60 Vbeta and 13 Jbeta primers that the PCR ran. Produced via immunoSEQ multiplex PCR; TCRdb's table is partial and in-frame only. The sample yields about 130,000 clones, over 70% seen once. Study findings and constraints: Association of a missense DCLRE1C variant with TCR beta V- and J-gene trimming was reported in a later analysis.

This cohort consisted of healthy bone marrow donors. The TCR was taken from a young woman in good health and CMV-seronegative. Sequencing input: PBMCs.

The CDR3 sequence: CASSLQETQYF. In nucleotides, the CDR3 is TGTGCCAGCAGCCTCCAAGAGACCCAGTACTTC. The V call is TRBV7-9, the J call TRBJ2-5; D gene ambiguous. Germline V CDR1 and CDR2: SEHNR, FQNEAQ (reference sequence). The CDR3 is 11 residues long. V lost 5 bases and J 1 base, leaving 2 bases between the germline ends.